The clone carrying this T cell receptor beta chain has a handful of counts. Antigen unknown. The sample belongs to a study of blood T cells in healthy people across ages. Overall study results and limits: Per million T cells, TCR beta diversity dropped roughly linearly as age increased. A conclusive naive versus antigen-experienced comparison was prevented by the unsorted PBMCs.

Alongside a J-beta primer mix, a sample-barcoded 5' primer served in a second PCR lasting about 7 to 12 cycles. TCRdb passed the 5' RACE reads through MiXCR, listing each CDR3 protein once. There are over 1.5 million distinct CDR3 sequences in the sample; 49% occur only once, and 2.1% lies in the top ten. Sequencing used blood. The sequence was obtained from a middle-aged woman in good health.

This CDR3 is CASSYPRQSGRVEQYF. The DNA for the CDR3 is TGTGCCAGCAGTTACCCAAGGCAGTCAGGTCGGGTGGAGCAGTACTTC. The rearrangement joins TRBV6-6 to TRBJ2-7; D is ambiguous. V lost 2 bases and J 7 bases, leaving 21 bases between the germline ends. Germline values: CDR1 MNHNY, CDR2 SVGAGI (reference sequence). This CDR3 region has 16 residues.